A single sample is the source of the 30 T cell receptor beta chains below, sequenced in a study of response to subunit inactivated influenza vaccine. TCRdb independently ran MiXCR on the RT-PCR reads; one entry per CDR3 protein. The repertoire has 150,000 to 200,000 distinct CDR3 sequences, under 13% of them found once; the top ten carry 9.5% to 15%. This specimen consisted of non-naive T cells sorted from PBMCs, obtained more than 35 days after vaccination. These receptor sequences come from a man aged 50 to 60 who received an inactivated influenza vaccine.

This rearrangement joins TRBV5-5 to TRBJ1-4, with unresolved D. V was clipped by 3 bases and J by 8 bases, with 17 bases between them. This CDR3 region has 15 residues. Germline V gene sequence: CDR1 SGHKS, CDR2 YYEKEE (reference sequence). CDR3 sequence reads: CASSSASRTAEKLFF. The CDR3 DNA reads TGTGCCAGCAGCTCAGCTTCGAGGACGGCCGAAAAACTGTTTTTT.

In this sample, this clonotype turned up a few times. The rearrangement links TRBV6-2 or TRBV6-3 to TRBJ2-2; no clear D. V lost 8 bases to trimming and J lost 6 bases, with 10 bases between them. Germline V lookup: CDR1 MNHEY, CDR2 SVGEGT. The CDR3 loop spans 12 amino acids. CDR3 amino acids: CASRPYSGELFF. The CDR3 DNA is TGTGCCAGCCGCCCGTACTCCGGGGAGCTGTTTTTT.

This clonotype was recorded at least ten times. The CDR3 sequence: CASSLGDSGGGQPQHF. The CDR3 DNA reads TGTGCCAGCAGCTTAGGCGACTCGGGAGGGGGTCAGCCCCAGCATTTT. This chain connects TRBV11-2 to TRBJ1-5, with D perhaps matching TRBD1 (6 bases). With 1 base removed from V and 6 bases from J, the gap between germline ends came to 16 bases. Germline loops: CDR1 SGHAT, CDR2 FQNNGV. The CDR3 length is 16 residues.

This clonotype was recorded at least ten times. The V call is TRBV20-1, the J call TRBJ2-5, with 7 bases that match TRBD2. There are 11 residues in the CDR3. CDR1 DFQATT and CDR2 SNEGSKA come from the germline V gene (reference sequence). CDR3 sequence: CRPYGRETQYF. The CDR3 DNA sequence: TGCAGGCCGTACGGGAGGGAGACCCAGTACTTC.

CDR3 nucleotides: TGTGCCAGCTCACCGGGGACAGGGGGTCGCGGCTCTGGGGCCAACGTCCTGACTTTC. It specifies CASSPGTGGRGSGANVLTF. The chain employs TRBV18 and TRBJ2-6, with TRBD1 matching 11 bases. CDR1 KGHSH and CDR2 LQKENI come from the germline V gene. CDR3 length equals 19 residues. J lost 0 bases, V lost 3 bases, and 7 bases had no gene match.

This clonotype was seen a handful of times. The chain uses TRBV7-6 and TRBJ1-5, with D possibly matching TRBD1 (5 bases). Germline V gene sequence: CDR1 SGHVS, CDR2 FNYEAQ. The CDR3 length is 13 residues. V was clipped by 5 bases and J by 7 bases, with 12 bases between them. CDR3 DNA: TGTGCCAGCAGCACGAACCAGGGCCAGCCCCAGCATTTT. This gives the protein CASSTNQGQPQHF.

There are a few counts of this clonotype. This chain connects TRBV2 to TRBJ1-5, with D perhaps matching TRBD1 (5 bases). Deletions cut 2 bases from V and 2 bases from J, with 22 bases between. CDR3 length: 19 residues. The germline gives CDR1 SNHLY, CDR2 FYNNEI. The CDR3 DNA sequence: TGTGCCAGCAGTGAAACGTTTTTGTCAGGGAGGCGCCGCAATCAGCCCCAGCATTTT. It codes for CASSETFLSGRRRNQPQHF.

V and J are TRBV5-1 and TRBJ2-1; no definite D call. The CDR3 spans 14 residues. The germline V gene has CDR1 SGHRS and CDR2 YFSETQ. V lost 0 bases to trimming and J lost 5 bases, with 9 bases between them. In nucleotides, the CDR3 is TGCGCCAGCAGCTTGGGGTCGGGCAACAATGAGCAGTTCTTC. It encodes CASSLGSGNNEQFF. Complete variable domain (other parts from reference TRBV5-1 and TRBJ2-1): KAGVTQTPRYLIKTRGQQVTLSCSPISGHRSVSWYQQTPGQGLQFLFEYFSETQRNKGNFPGRFSGRQFSNSRSEMNVSTLELGDSALYLCASSLGSGNNEQFFGPGTRLTVL.

There are a few counts of this clonotype. The CDR3 nucleotides read TGTGCCATCAGTGAGAAGATCGCCGGGACCGAGTATGGCTACACCTTC. The encoded protein is CAISEKIAGTEYGYTF. The chain links TRBV10-3 to TRBJ1-2; D is possibly TRBD1 (5 bases). This CDR3 is built from 16 residues. The germline CDR1 and CDR2 sequences are ENHRY and SYGVKD. V lost 2 bases and J 5 bases, leaving 18 bases between the germline ends.

This clonotype was detected many times. The chain has TRBV12-3 or TRBV12-4 and TRBJ2-3; D is unresolved. The CDR3 runs 12 residues. V lost 7 bases and J 6 bases, leaving 11 bases between the germline ends. CDR3 residues: CASNRVSDTQYF. CDR3 DNA: TGTGCCAGCAACAGAGTGTCGGATACGCAGTATTTT.

This rearrangement joins TRBV20-1 to TRBJ2-1; possibly TRBD2 for D (6 bases). Germline assignment: CDR1 DFQATT and CDR2 SNEGSKA (reference sequence). Trimming removed 2 bases from V and 0 bases from J, with 14 bases in between. The CDR3 spans 16 residues. The CDR3 bases are TGCAGTGCTAGAAGAGGAGGGCCCTCCTCCTACAATGAGCAGTTCTTC. This codes for CSARRGGPSSYNEQFF.

In this sample, this clonotype turned up a few times. The V call is TRBV7-2, the J call TRBJ1-6, with TRBD1 as a possible D gene (6 bases). The CDR3 has 14 residues. Trimming shortened V by 5 bases and J by 8 bases, and 13 bases separated the two germline ends. Germline V gene lookup returns CDR1 SGHTA and CDR2 FQGNSA. The chain's CDR3 is CASSPTGIHSPLHF. CDR3 coding DNA: TGTGCCAGCAGCCCCACAGGGATCCATTCACCCCTCCACTTT.

At least ten counts were recorded for this clonotype. CDR3 region: CASSLLGRNTGELFF. In nucleotides, the CDR3 is TGTGCCAGCAGCTTACTTGGGCGCAACACCGGGGAGCTGTTTTTT. This chain joins TRBV7-8 and TRBJ2-2; D call uncertain. V shed 2 bases and J shed 2 bases, with 9 bases lying between them. This CDR3 spans 15 amino acids. Germline CDR1 is SGHVS and CDR2 is FQNEAQ. The entire variable domain, with the rest obtained from reference TRBV7-8 and TRBJ2-2, is as follows: GAGVSQSPRYKVAKRGQDVALRCDPISGHVSLFWYQQALGQGPEFLTYFQNEAQLDKSGLPSDRFFAERPEGSVSTLKIQRTQQEDSAVYLCASSLLGRNTGELFFGEGSRLTVL.

This clonotype occurred a few times. The chain has TRBV12-3 or TRBV12-4 and TRBJ1-2; TRBD1 is a possible D gene (6 bases). The CDR3 totals 12 residues. Trimming left V 6 bases short and J 8 bases short, with 13 bases between. The CDR3 is CASRLTGRGYTF. The CDR3 nucleotides read TGTGCCAGCAGGCTCACAGGGCGCGGCTACACCTTC.

This clonotype appeared a few times. This sequence joins TRBV7-3 and TRBJ1-2; 8 positions agree with TRBD1. The CDR3 is made up of 13 amino acids. The V segment lost 4 bases and the J segment 8 bases; nucleotides outside the gene matches: 6. Germline CDR1 SGHTA, CDR2 FQGTGA. In DNA form, the CDR3 reads TGTGCCAGCAGCTCGGCAGGGGGCGGGGGCTACACCTTC. Translating gives CASSSAGGGGYTF.

This clonotype was detected many times. J is TRBJ1-1 and V is TRBV4-3; no clear D. With 3 bases removed from V and 8 bases from J, the gap between germline ends came to 19 bases. CDR1 and CDR2 (germline): LGHNA, YSLEER. The CDR3 is made up of 15 amino acids. CDR3 sequence: CASSQTTGPLGEAFF. CDR3 sequence (DNA): TGCGCCAGCAGCCAGACGACCGGCCCCCTAGGCGAAGCTTTCTTT.

The J gene is TRBJ1-6, the V gene TRBV5-1; D possibly corresponds to TRBD1 (5 bases). This CDR3 is 20 amino acids long. Germline values: CDR1 SGHRS, CDR2 YFSETQ. The germline V and J ends were trimmed by 0 bases and 7 bases, with 26 bases remaining between them. The CDR3 DNA reads as TGCGCCAGCAGCTTGGCCATGGGGGGACCTCCTTTTGTGAAAAATTCACCCCTCCACTTT. As protein: CASSLAMGGPPFVKNSPLHF.

This chain's CDR3 is CSVDRRETEAFF. The CDR3 DNA is TGCAGCGTGGACAGGCGTGAGACTGAAGCTTTCTTT. The chain uses TRBV29-1 and TRBJ1-1; 7 nucleotides line up with TRBD1. J lost 5 bases, V lost 6 bases, and 6 bases had no gene match. Per germline, CDR1 SQVTM and CDR2 ANQGSEA. CDR3 length equals 12 residues.

This clonotype was detected many times. The CDR3 protein is CASSEGDSPLHF. As DNA, the CDR3 is TGTGCCAGCAGCGAAGGGGATTCACCCCTCCACTTT. This chain uses TRBV7-6 with TRBJ1-6, with D possibly matching TRBD1 (5 bases). The CDR3 totals 12 residues. V gave up 5 bases and J gave up 8 bases, with 7 bases separating them. The germline V gene has CDR1 SGHVS and CDR2 FNYEAQ.

This clonotype has more than one count but fewer than ten. Here the CDR3 DNA reads TGTGCCAGCAGCTTGTCGTTGGGAGCGGCCAAAAACATTCAGTACTTC. Translation: CASSLSLGAAKNIQYF. The rearrangement links TRBV5-6 to TRBJ2-4, with D maybe TRBD2 (5 bases). V was clipped by 1 base and J by 1 base, with 12 bases between them. The CDR3 is made up of 16 amino acids. From germline, CDR1 is SGHDT and CDR2 YYEEEE.

This clonotype was observed many times. The CDR3 spells CASSLTAPANYGYTF. In nucleotides, the CDR3 is TGTGCCAGCAGTTTAACCGCCCCCGCTAACTATGGCTACACCTTC. The rearrangement joins TRBV27 to TRBJ1-2; unclear D gene. Germline V gives CDR1 MNHEY, CDR2 SMNVEV (reference sequence). The CDR3 loop spans 15 amino acids. The V end was cut by 2 bases, the J end by 0 bases, with 10 bases between.

The CDR3 DNA follows: TGCGCCAGCAGCCCCCAAGGGCCTAGCGGGGACACAGATACGCAGTATTTT. Amino acid sequence: CASSPQGPSGDTDTQYF. V usage is TRBV4-3 and J usage is TRBJ2-3, with 9 positions matching TRBD2. Losses at the gene ends were 4 bases for V and 2 bases for J; bases not matched to a gene: 10. Germline assignment: CDR1 LGHNA and CDR2 YSLEER. The CDR3 covers 17 residues.

This clonotype was seen many times. The rearrangement uses TRBV7-9 and TRBJ2-3; D perhaps matches TRBD1 (6 bases). V dropped 3 bases and J dropped 7 bases, with 8 bases sitting between them. Germline V gene sequence: CDR1 SEHNR, CDR2 FQNEAQ (reference sequence). The CDR3 length is 12 residues. CDR3 sequence: CASSFTGYTQYF. Here the CDR3 DNA reads TGTGCCAGCAGCTTTACAGGGTATACGCAGTATTTT.

This clonotype was counted between two and nine times. Relative to the germline gene, one junction end is altered; a read error may explain this. The chain carries TRBV20-1 and TRBJ1-5; D is perhaps TRBD1 (6 bases). The CDR3 has 15 residues. CDR1 is DFQATT, CDR2 SNEGSKA, per germline (reference sequence). The CDR3 loop reads CSARGDNPRNRPQHF. As DNA, the CDR3 is TGCAGTGCTAGAGGGGACAACCCTCGCAATCGGCCCCAGCATTTT.

At least ten counts were recorded for this clonotype. The chain uses TRBV7-2 and TRBJ1-5; D is unresolved. Trimming left V 5 bases short and J 3 bases short, with 8 bases between. There are 13 residues in the CDR3. From germline, CDR1 is SGHTA and CDR2 FQGNSA. The CDR3 DNA is TGTGCCAGCAGCCCTAAATCCAATCAGCCCCAGCATTTT. Translated: CASSPKSNQPQHF.

This clonotype was seen a handful of times. The J gene is TRBJ2-3, the V gene TRBV20-1; D might be TRBD1 or TRBD2, each matching 5 bases. The CDR3 contains 13 residues. With 6 bases removed from V and 2 bases from J, the gap between germline ends came to 12 bases. CDR1 DFQATT and CDR2 SNEGSKA come from the germline V gene (reference sequence). CDR3 amino acids: CSAGESDTDTQYF. The CDR3 coding sequence is TGCAGTGCAGGGGAGTCTGACACAGATACGCAGTATTTT.

This clonotype has just a few counts. The chain combines TRBV28 with TRBJ1-5; 8 bases match TRBD1. Per the germline V gene, CDR1 is MDHEN and CDR2 is SYDVKM. The CDR3 covers 15 residues. Trimming cost V 6 bases and J 2 bases; bases outside gene matches: 6. Written as DNA, the CDR3 is TGTGCCAGCAGCCTGTTGACAGGGGGCAATCAGCCCCAGCATTTT. Translating gives CASSLLTGGNQPQHF.

The CDR3 reads CASSQDSWFGAGGTDTQYF. CDR3 nucleotide sequence: TGCGCCAGCAGCCAAGATTCCTGGTTTGGAGCGGGAGGGACAGATACGCAGTATTTT. The chain has TRBV4-3 and TRBJ2-3, with 10 bases fitting TRBD2. The CDR3 covers 19 residues. Trimming at V came to 0 bases and at J to 3 bases, leaving 12 bases not matched to a gene. The germline gives CDR1 LGHNA, CDR2 YSLEER.

The chain combines TRBV5-1 with TRBJ2-5; 10 nucleotides line up with TRBD2. The CDR3 is made up of 15 amino acids. The junction had 9 bases not matched to a gene; V was cut back by 5 bases and J by 5 bases. Germline V CDR1 and CDR2: SGHRS, YFSETQ. Written as DNA, the CDR3 is TGCGCCAGCAGGAGGATGCCGGGACTAGCGGAGACCCAGTACTTC. Translating it yields CASRRMPGLAETQYF.

The CDR3 DNA reads TGTGCCAGCAGCCCCCCTAGGAGTCTAAACACCGGGGAGCTGTTTTTT. As protein: CASSPPRSLNTGELFF. This chain links TRBV5-4 with TRBJ2-2; no definite D call. V was cut by 4 bases and J by 2 bases, with 15 bases left in between. The CDR3 is made up of 16 amino acids. Germline CDR1 is SGHNT and CDR2 is YYREEE (reference sequence).